This TCR beta chain was sequenced during a study of OX40 agonist ivuxolimab in advanced cancers. This clone was picked up a small number of times. CDR1 SGHRS and CDR2 YFSETQ come from the germline V gene. Trimming took off 4 bases at V and 7 bases at J, with 14 bases between the two ends. There are 14 residues in the CDR3. Repertoires were generated with immunoSEQ multiplex PCR, while TCRdb's copy carries only in-frame clones and drops some. The table includes about 69,000 clones, around 89% detected once. The sample here was CD4+ or CD8+ T cells sorted from blood, taken in a trial of the OX40 agonist ivuxolimab. The receptor comes from an adult with an advanced solid tumor such as melanoma, head and neck, liver or kidney cancer. V gene TRBV5-1 combines with J gene TRBJ2-2; D could derive from TRBD1 or TRBD2 (5 bases each). This CDR3 is CASSPSLRGGELFF. CDR3 DNA: TGCGCCAGCAGCCCCAGTTTGAGGGGCGGGGAGCTGTTTTTT.